The 25 T cell receptor beta chains below were found in one sample sequenced in a study of shared clonotypes between healthy human individuals. The method was immunoSEQ multiplex PCR; TCRdb's version includes in-frame clones alone and lacks a portion of them. Of about 480,000 clones in the sample, about 75% were seen once. The sequencing sample was made of PBMCs. These receptors came from a woman in her 40s in good health. Some clones in this sample may be carry-over from other donors' samples.

CDR3 in DNA: TGTGCCAGCAATACAGGGGGCGCGGGTCAGCCCCAGCATTTT. As protein: CASNTGGAGQPQHF. This chain uses TRBV27 with TRBJ1-5; the match to TRBD1 covers 9 bases. The V gene's germline CDR1 is MNHEY and CDR2 SMNVEV (reference sequence). The CDR3 totals 14 residues. Trimming took 7 bases from V and 6 from J; bases not matched to a gene: 7.

To note about this clone: This sequence is one base from a far larger clone and is likely a read error. The chain employs TRBV6-1 and TRBJ2-7; a possible D gene is TRBD1 (6 bases). Trimming took 2 bases from V and 6 from J, leaving 17 bases between them. The CDR3 is 15 amino acids. Germline CDR1 and CDR2: MNHNS and SASEGT. The CDR3 DNA follows: TGTGCCAGCAGTGAACTGGCAGGGGTACCTCCCGAGCAGTACTTC. Its translation: CASSELAGVPPEQYF.

The chain is built from TRBV5-1 and TRBJ2-5, with D perhaps TRBD2 (7 bases). CDR1 is SGHRS, CDR2 YFSETQ, per germline. This CDR3 comprises 16 residues. V lost 5 bases, J lost 4 bases, and 21 bases lay in between. CDR3 sequence reads: CASSLAGRGGGETQYF. Written as DNA, the CDR3 is TGCGCCAGCAGTCTGGCCGGCAGGGGAGGGGGAGAGACCCAGTACTTC. Drawing the rest from reference TRBV5-1 and TRBJ2-5, the complete variable domain is KAGVTQTPRYLIKTRGQQVTLSCSPISGHRSVSWYQQTPGQGLQFLFEYFSETQRNKGNFPGRFSGRQFSNSRSEMNVSTLELGDSALYLCASSLAGRGGGETQYFGPGTRLLVL.

In this sample, this clone turned up many times. The same CDR3 also results from other DNA sequences found in this sample. The chain employs TRBV5-1 and TRBJ2-5; perhaps D is TRBD1 or TRBD2 (5 bases each). V lost 0 bases and J 5 bases, leaving 8 bases between the germline ends. This CDR3 spans 13 amino acids. The germline V gene encodes CDR1 SGHRS and CDR2 YFSETQ. CDR3 sequence: CASSLAGAETQYF. CDR3 nucleotide sequence: TGCGCCAGCAGCTTGGCCGGGGCGGAGACCCAGTACTTC. The whole variable domain, filled in from reference TRBV5-1 and TRBJ2-5, reads KAGVTQTPRYLIKTRGQQVTLSCSPISGHRSVSWYQQTPGQGLQFLFEYFSETQRNKGNFPGRFSGRQFSNSRSEMNVSTLELGDSALYLCASSLAGAETQYFGPGTRLLVL.

V is TRBV5-3 and J is TRBJ2-7, with TRBD2 matching 8 bases. TRBV5-3 is placed among ORFs of uncertain function. J lost 4 bases, V lost 2 bases, and 5 bases had no gene match. This CDR3 has 14 residues. CDR3 sequence reads: CARSLSGGLYEQYF. The DNA for the CDR3 is TGTGCCAGAAGCTTAAGCGGGGGATTATACGAGCAGTACTTC.

This clone came up a few times. This sequence joins TRBV21-1 and TRBJ2-7; the table's D call TRBD2 went unverified against the DNA. TRBV21-1 is deemed a pseudogene. This CDR3 is 14 amino acids long. Written as DNA, the CDR3 is TGTGCCAGCAGCAAGGAGACTCCCACCTACGAGCAGTACTTC. This translates into CASSKETPTYEQYF.

The chain links TRBV9 to TRBJ2-4; 9 positions match TRBD2. CDR1 SGDLS and CDR2 YYNGEE come from the germline V gene. V shed 0 bases, J shed 9 bases, and the junction held 10 bases outside the gene matches. There are 16 residues in the CDR3. The CDR3 DNA reads as TGTGCCAGCAGCGTAGGATCTAGCGGGAACCATTTCATTCAGTACTTC. Its translation: CASSVGSSGNHFIQYF.

The gene calls are TRBV7-8 and TRBJ2-5; 8 bases align to TRBD2. TRBJ2-7 explains the end of the DNA better; the J call may be wrong. Germline-derived CDR1 and CDR2 are SGHVS and FQNEAQ. CDR3 length: 13 residues. CDR3: CASSLLAEYEQYF. In nucleotides, the CDR3 is TGTGCCAGCAGCCTACTAGCGGAATACGAGCAGTACTTC.

This CDR3 reads CSVGGSGDQPQHF. CDR3 coding DNA: TGCAGCGTTGGAGGGAGCGGGGATCAGCCCCAGCATTTT. This rearrangement joins TRBV29-1 to TRBJ1-5; no reliable D call. The CDR3 extends over 13 amino acids. The germline gives CDR1 SQVTM, CDR2 ANQGSEA. With 4 bases removed from V and 5 bases from J, the gap between germline ends came to 12 bases.

The gene calls are TRBV19 and TRBJ1-1; TRBD1 matches at 7 bases. The length of the CDR3 is 14 residues. V lost 7 bases, J lost 0 bases, and 5 bases stayed unmatched. CDR1 and CDR2 (germline): LNHDA, SQIVND (reference sequence). The CDR3, as DNA: TGTGCCAGTACCCGACAGGGAATGAACACTGAAGCTTTCTTT. Translation: CASTRQGMNTEAFF.

In DNA, the CDR3 is TGTGCCAGTAGTATACGACGCGCACAGAACTATGGCTACACCTTC. Its protein is CASSIRRAQNYGYTF. The genes are TRBV19 and TRBJ1-2, with no clear D. CDR1 is LNHDA and CDR2 is SQIVND in the germline V gene (reference sequence). The ends were cut back, 2 bases at V and 2 bases at J, with 12 bases in the middle. This CDR3 comprises 15 residues.

The CDR3 is CASSYPPEFAQETQYF. In nucleotides, the CDR3 is TGTGCCAGCAGTTACCCCCCGGAGTTTGCCCAAGAGACCCAGTACTTC. The chain links TRBV6-6 to TRBJ2-5; no definite D call. Trimming shortened V by 2 bases and J by 1 base, and 14 bases separated the two germline ends. The CDR3 is 16 amino acids. Germline V CDR1 and CDR2: MNHNY, SVGAGI (reference sequence).

This chain uses TRBV11-2 with TRBJ2-2; 7 nucleotides match TRBD2. There are 14 residues in the CDR3. Germline V gene sequence: CDR1 SGHAT, CDR2 FQNNGV. V lost 0 bases to trimming and J lost 5 bases; unmatched junction nucleotides: 0. DNA of the CDR3: TGTGCCAGCAGCTTAGACGGGGGGACCGGGGAGCTGTTTTTT. Translated: CASSLDGGTGELFF.

The sample holds many counts of this clone. The genes are TRBV4-2 and TRBJ2-5, with TRBD2 matching over 12 bases. The trim removed 4 bases at V and 5 bases at J, leaving 8 bases unmatched. The CDR3 runs 16 residues. Germline lookup yields CDR1 LGHNA and CDR2 YNFKEQ. The CDR3 coding sequence is TGTGCCAGCAGCCCATCAACCGGGACTAGCGGGGAGACCCAGTACTTC. Protein: CASSPSTGTSGETQYF.

The chain uses TRBV7-2 and TRBJ2-1; 9 bases align to TRBD2. J gave up 8 bases and V 5 bases, and 10 bases lay outside the gene matches. The V gene's germline CDR1 is SGHTA and CDR2 FQGNSA. This CDR3 comprises 15 residues. CDR3 residues: CASSLRVAGADEQFF. Here the CDR3 DNA reads TGTGCCAGCAGCCTCCGGGTAGCGGGAGCGGATGAGCAGTTCTTC.

The chain carries TRBV30 and TRBJ2-7; 8 bases align to TRBD2. The CDR3 spans 16 residues. The trim removed 4 bases at V and 2 bases at J, leaving 13 bases unmatched. Per germline, CDR1 GTSNPN and CDR2 SVGIG (reference sequence). CDR3 sequence reads: CAWTPPRLAITYEQYF. The DNA of the CDR3 is TGTGCCTGGACCCCCCCCCGACTAGCGATCACCTACGAGCAGTACTTC.

J is TRBJ1-1 and V is TRBV2; D uncertain. Trimming stripped 10 bases from V and 4 bases from J, with 25 bases between. Germline loops: CDR1 SNHLY, CDR2 FYNNEI. The CDR3 runs to 16 residues. CDR3 bases: TGTGCCATCCTGGGCGGTAGTTTCGGGTTTAGCACTGAAGCTTTCTTT. This encodes CAILGGSFGFSTEAFF.

The rearrangement links TRBV5-1 to TRBJ1-1; TRBD1 might be the D (5 bases). This CDR3 is built from 13 residues. V lost 4 bases and J lost 7, with 14 bases in between. Per the germline V gene, CDR1 is SGHRS and CDR2 is YFSETQ. CDR3 bases: TGCGCCAGCAGCCCGGGACGGGAACTTGAAGCTTTCTTT. This codes for CASSPGRELEAFF.

This chain links TRBV6-4 with TRBJ2-3; 10 positions match TRBD2. The germline V gene encodes CDR1 MRHNA and CDR2 SNTAGT. The CDR3 runs 15 residues. Germline trimming cut 5 bases from V and 4 bases from J; bases unmatched to any gene: 6. CDR3 region: CASSRAGGPADTQYF. In DNA form, the CDR3 reads TGTGCCAGCAGTCGAGCGGGAGGGCCGGCAGATACGCAGTATTTT.

The J gene is TRBJ2-7, the V gene TRBV7-2; the match to TRBD2 covers 10 bases. Germline V gene lookup returns CDR1 SGHTA and CDR2 FQGNSA. The CDR3 has 15 amino acids. The trim removed 5 bases at V and 2 bases at J, leaving 6 bases unmatched. The DNA for the CDR3 is TGTGCCAGCAGCCCCCGGCTAGCGGGAGCCTACGAGCAGTACTTC. Its translation: CASSPRLAGAYEQYF.

J is TRBJ2-1 and V is TRBV27; 10 bases match TRBD2. The CDR3 runs to 15 residues. V was pared by 5 bases and J by 1 base, with 2 bases of the junction left unmatched. Looked up from germline, CDR1 is MNHEY and CDR2 is SMNVEV (reference sequence). The CDR3 here is CASSPLAGSYNEQFF. In nucleotides, the CDR3 is TGTGCCAGCAGTCCACTAGCGGGGTCCTACAATGAGCAGTTCTTC.

The chain carries TRBV5-6 and TRBJ1-1; D remains unclear. The CDR3 contains 16 residues. Germline V gene sequence: CDR1 SGHDT, CDR2 YYEEEE. Trimming cost V 0 bases and J 2 bases, with 14 bases left between them. CDR3 region: CASSLGLGSINTEAFF. The CDR3, as DNA: TGTGCCAGCAGCTTGGGTTTAGGTAGTATTAACACTGAAGCTTTCTTT.

The CDR3 region is CASGPGVGQYF. The DNA for the CDR3 is TGTGCCAGCGGTCCGGGAGTAGGGCAGTACTTC. J is TRBJ2-7 and V is TRBV2, with D possibly being TRBD2 (6 bases). V lost 8 bases, J lost 9 bases, and 14 bases lay in between. CDR3 length: 11 residues. Germline CDR1 reads SNHLY; CDR2 reads FYNNEI.

In this sample, this clone turned up many times. The chain has TRBV7-9 and TRBJ2-7, with D possibly matching TRBD1 (5 bases). There are 13 residues in the CDR3. CDR1 and CDR2 from the germline V gene are SEHNR and FQNEAQ (reference sequence). V was trimmed by 4 bases and J by 2 bases, leaving 9 bases between them. CDR3 bases: TGTGCCAGCAGCTCCAGGACACCCTACGAGCAGTACTTC. This sequence encodes CASSSRTPYEQYF.

In its sample, this clone was seen once. Here the CDR3 reads CASSYSWDEQYF. CDR3 nucleotide sequence: TGTGCCAGCAGTTACTCCTGGGACGAGCAGTACTTC. The rearrangement uses TRBV6-6 and TRBJ2-7; unclear D gene. The V end lost 0 bases, the J end lost 5 bases, and 5 bases lay between the germline ends. Germline values: CDR1 MNHNY, CDR2 SVGAGI (reference sequence). The CDR3 has 12 amino acids.